Included here is one T cell receptor beta chain sequence, with context. Per the original methods: The assay estimated nucleated cells by amplifying reference gene primers. Assay used: immunoSEQ multiplex PCR; TCRdb lists only in-frame clones, some missing. V, J and clone size derive from that table, while D and trimming were established from the DNA sequence. The repertoire holds about 260,000 clones, with approximately 86% as singletons. This entry comes from a study of blood T cell repertoires in COVID-19. Overall study context: PBMCs, B-cell-depleted T cells, or T cells were the source of the cDNA or gDNA that made up the material.

The CDR3 length is 14 residues. Germline V CDR1 and CDR2: LNHDA, SQIVND (reference sequence). Trimming at V came to 7 bases and at J to 1 base, leaving 4 bases not matched to a gene. This TCR was sampled from a man aged 30 to 39 with active or convalescent COVID-19. The chain is built from TRBV19 and TRBJ1-5; 7 nucleotides align to TRBD1. The sample was peripheral blood. DNA for the CDR3: TGTGCCAGTACCACAGGGGTGAGCAATCAGCCCCAGCATTTT. This translates into CASTTGVSNQPQHF.